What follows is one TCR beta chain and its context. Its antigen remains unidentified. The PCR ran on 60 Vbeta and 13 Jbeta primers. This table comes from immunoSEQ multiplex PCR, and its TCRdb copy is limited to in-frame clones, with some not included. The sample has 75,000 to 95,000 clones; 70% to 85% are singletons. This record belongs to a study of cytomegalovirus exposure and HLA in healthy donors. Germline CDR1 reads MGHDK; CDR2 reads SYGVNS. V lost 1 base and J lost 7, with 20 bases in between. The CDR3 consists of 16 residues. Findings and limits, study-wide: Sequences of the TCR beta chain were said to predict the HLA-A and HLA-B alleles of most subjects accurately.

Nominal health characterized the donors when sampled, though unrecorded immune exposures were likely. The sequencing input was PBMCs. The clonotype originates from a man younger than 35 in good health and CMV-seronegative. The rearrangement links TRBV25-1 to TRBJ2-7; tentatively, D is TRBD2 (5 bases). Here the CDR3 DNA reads TGTGCCAGCAGTGAATCGGGGTTTCCCCCTTTGAGGGAGCAGTACTTC. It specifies CASSESGFPPLREQYF.